This T cell receptor beta chain was observed in a study of blood T cell repertoires in COVID-19. The CDR3 is made up of 13 amino acids. Trimming shortened V by 1 base and J by 16 bases, and 17 bases separated the two germline ends. Germline loops: CDR1 SGHAT, CDR2 FQNNGV. Clones were sequenced by immunoSEQ multiplex PCR, and TCRdb holds only the in-frame ones, with some missing. The sample contains some 500,000 clones, roughly 89% of which appear only once. Sequenced material: peripheral blood. This clonotype was obtained from a woman aged 45-65 years with COVID-19, enrolled during active disease. The chain employs TRBV11-2 and TRBJ2-1; D possibly corresponds to TRBD2 (6 bases). CDR3 region: CASSLGGGTAFFF. DNA for the CDR3: TGTGCCAGCAGCTTAGGGGGCGGGACCGCTTTCTTCTTC.